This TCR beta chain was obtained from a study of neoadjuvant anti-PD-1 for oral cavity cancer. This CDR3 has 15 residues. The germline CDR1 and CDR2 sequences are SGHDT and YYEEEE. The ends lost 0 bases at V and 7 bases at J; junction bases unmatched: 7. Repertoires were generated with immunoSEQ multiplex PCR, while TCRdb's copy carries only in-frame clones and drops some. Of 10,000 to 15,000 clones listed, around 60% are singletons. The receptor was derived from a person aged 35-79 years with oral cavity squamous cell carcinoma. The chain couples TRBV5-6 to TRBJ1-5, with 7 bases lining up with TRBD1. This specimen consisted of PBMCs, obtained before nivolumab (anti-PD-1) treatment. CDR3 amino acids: CASSLGQGVSQPQHF. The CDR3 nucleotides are TGTGCCAGCAGCTTGGGGCAGGGGGTTTCACAGCCCCAGCATTTT.